The next 27 T cell receptor beta chains were all read from a single sample in a study of blood T cell repertoires in COVID-19. Sequenced by immunoSEQ multiplex PCR; TCRdb stores in-frame clones only, minus some. The sample consists of approximately 170,000 clones, about four fifths of them appearing once. The specimen was peripheral blood. Every receptor here comes from a man in his 70s who had recovered from COVID-19.

The V and J genes are TRBV24-1 and TRBJ2-2, with 12 bases aligning to TRBD1. The CDR3 runs 18 residues. The ends lost 7 bases at V and 7 bases at J; junction bases unmatched: 15. In germline, CDR1 is KGHDR, CDR2 SFDVKD. The CDR3 here is CATSGTGGTGGVHGELFF. Here the CDR3 DNA reads TGTGCCACCAGCGGAACGGGGGGGACAGGGGGCGTTCACGGGGAGCTGTTTTTT.

This chain connects TRBV5-1 to TRBJ2-1, with TRBD2 matching 7 bases. The V gene's germline CDR1 is SGHRS and CDR2 YFSETQ. The CDR3 sequence is 14 residues long. V was clipped by 2 bases and J by 5 bases; unmatched bases: 4. The CDR3 here is CASSFAGANNEQFF. The CDR3 DNA sequence: TGCGCCAGCAGCTTCGCGGGAGCTAACAATGAGCAGTTCTTC.

This clone was picked up a small number of times. CDR3 amino acids: CASNPGMGNQPQHF. The CDR3 coding sequence is TGTGCCAGCAACCCGGGAATGGGGAATCAGCCCCAGCATTTT. This chain links TRBV28 with TRBJ1-5; D is unclear. This CDR3 contains 14 residues. Per germline, CDR1 MDHEN and CDR2 SYDVKM. V dropped 7 bases and J dropped 4 bases, with 14 bases sitting between them.

There are a few counts of this clone. The chain uses TRBV18 and TRBJ2-7, with TRBD2 as a possible D gene (6 bases). Germline V gene sequence: CDR1 KGHSH, CDR2 LQKENI. Deletions cut 3 bases from V and 3 bases from J, with 15 bases between. The CDR3 is 15 residues long. The CDR3 sequence is CASSPSEEGIYEQYF. DNA of the CDR3: TGTGCCAGCTCACCTTCTGAGGAGGGGATCTACGAGCAGTACTTC.

The rearrangement uses TRBV7-8 and TRBJ1-5; D remains ambiguous. The germline V gene encodes CDR1 SGHVS and CDR2 FQNEAQ. V was trimmed by 2 bases and J by 7 bases, leaving 9 bases between them. The CDR3 totals 13 residues. For the CDR3, the DNA is TGTGCCAGCAGCTTAAGGCAGGCCCAGCCCCAGCATTTT. Translation gives CASSLRQAQPQHF.

V usage is TRBV12-3 or TRBV12-4 and J usage is TRBJ2-5; 7 positions match TRBD1. The J segment lost 5 bases and the V segment lost 4 bases, leaving 4 bases of the junction unmatched. This CDR3 has 13 residues. The CDR3 bases are TGTGCCAGCAGTTCGGGACAGTCGGAGACCCAGTACTTC. Protein sequence: CASSSGQSETQYF.

About this clone itself: Other DNA sequences of this sample code for an identical CDR3. The chain uses TRBV9 and TRBJ2-3; 8 bases align to TRBD2. In germline, CDR1 is SGDLS, CDR2 YYNGEE. The CDR3 sequence is 16 residues long. The junction had 3 bases not matched to a gene; V was cut back by 0 bases and J by 0 bases. CDR3 bases: TGTGCCAGCAGCGTAGCGGGAGGGACTAGCACAGATACGCAGTATTTT. Amino acid sequence: CASSVAGGTSTDTQYF.

The chain couples TRBV29-1 to TRBJ1-1; D is ambiguous. V shed 5 bases and J shed 0 bases, with 7 bases lying between them. The CDR3 is 12 amino acids. Germline V gene sequence: CDR1 SQVTM, CDR2 ANQGSEA. This CDR3 is CSVSGMNTEAFF. Written as DNA, the CDR3 is TGCAGCGTTTCCGGTATGAACACTGAAGCTTTCTTT.

The chain employs TRBV11-2 and TRBJ2-1; maybe TRBD1 (6 bases). CDR1 is SGHAT, CDR2 FQNNGV, per germline. Trimming left V 5 bases short and J 6 bases short, with 11 bases between. This CDR3 is 13 amino acids long. This CDR3 is CASSRDRSNEQFF. The CDR3 DNA reads TGTGCCAGCAGCCGAGACAGGAGCAATGAGCAGTTCTTC. Looking up the rest from reference TRBV11-2 and TRBJ2-1 gives the full variable domain: EAGVAQSPRYKIIEKRQSVAFWCNPISGHATLYWYQQILGQGPKLLIQFQNNGVVDDSQLPKDRFSAERLKGVDSTLKIQPAKLEDSAVYLCASSRDRSNEQFFGPGTRLTVL.

The rearrangement uses TRBV7-6 and TRBJ2-5; maybe TRBD2 (5 bases). The CDR3 consists of 13 residues. V was trimmed by 5 bases and J by 5 bases, leaving 12 bases between them. The germline gives CDR1 SGHVS, CDR2 FNYEAQ. CDR3 protein: CASSILLGETQYF. In DNA form, the CDR3 reads TGTGCCAGCAGCATCCTACTAGGGGAGACCCAGTACTTC.

The rearrangement links TRBV19 to TRBJ2-3; 14 bases match TRBD2. V trimming: 3 bases; J trimming: 3 bases; junction bases outside the gene matches: 2. Germline values: CDR1 LNHDA, CDR2 SQIVND (reference sequence). The CDR3 spans 16 residues. For the CDR3, the DNA is TGTGCCAGTAGTATGACTAGCGGGAGGGGAACAGATACGCAGTATTTT. Amino acids: CASSMTSGRGTDTQYF.

The gene calls are TRBV30 and TRBJ1-5; D not resolved. This CDR3 region has 13 residues. Germline CDR1 is GTSNPN and CDR2 is SVGIG (reference sequence). The V gene lost 1 base and the J gene lost 6 bases, with 10 bases spanning the gap. The CDR3 nucleotides read TGTGCCTGGAGTGCAGCCGGGAGTCAGCCCCAGCATTTT. Protein: CAWSAAGSQPQHF. Full variable domain (outside the CDR3, taken from reference TRBV30 and TRBJ1-5): SQTIHQWPATLVQPVGSPLSLECTVEGTSNPNLYWYRQAAGRGLQLLFYSVGIGQISSEVPQNLSASRPQDRQFILSSKKLLLSDSGFYLCAWSAAGSQPQHFGDGTRLSIL.

The chain has TRBV4-1 and TRBJ2-3, with D possibly matching TRBD2 (6 bases). Looked up from germline, CDR1 is MGHRA and CDR2 is YSYEKL. This CDR3 has 17 amino acids. Trimming cost V 0 bases and J 0 bases, with 13 bases left between them. The CDR3 spells CASSQDDWDSSTDTQYF. The DNA for the CDR3 is TGCGCCAGCAGCCAAGATGATTGGGACTCGAGCACAGATACGCAGTATTTT.

The chain links TRBV5-6 to TRBJ2-7; 10 bases match TRBD1. CDR3 length equals 17 residues. The germline gives CDR1 SGHDT, CDR2 YYEEEE. Losses at the gene ends were 1 base for V and 3 bases for J; bases not matched to a gene: 10. The CDR3: CASSLLALTGGVYEQYF. The CDR3 DNA reads as TGTGCCAGCAGCTTGCTCGCCCTGACAGGGGGCGTCTACGAGCAGTACTTC.

V and J are TRBV18 and TRBJ1-5; TRBD1 might be the D (5 bases). The length of the CDR3 is 15 residues. The V gene's germline CDR1 is KGHSH and CDR2 LQKENI. The V gene lost 5 bases and the J gene lost 2 bases, with 13 bases spanning the gap. The CDR3 nucleotides read TGTGCCAGCTCATGGAACAGGTTTTGCAATCAGCCCCAGCATTTT. Its protein product is CASSWNRFCNQPQHF.

This chain joins TRBV9 and TRBJ2-4; 13 bases are shared with TRBD2. The J segment lost 6 bases and the V segment lost 4 bases, leaving 7 bases of the junction unmatched. There are 16 residues in the CDR3. Germline loops: CDR1 SGDLS, CDR2 YYNGEE. Here the CDR3 reads CASSSGLAGVRNIQYF. The CDR3 bases are TGTGCCAGCAGCTCAGGACTAGCGGGAGTTCGAAACATTCAGTACTTC.

As concerns this clone: Other nucleotide sequences in the sample specify the same CDR3. The V call is TRBV11-2, the J call TRBJ2-3; D remains ambiguous. With 1 base removed from V and 1 base from J, the gap between germline ends came to 3 bases. Germline V gives CDR1 SGHAT, CDR2 FQNNGV. CDR3 length equals 13 residues. The CDR3 region is CASSLAGTDTQYF. The CDR3 bases are TGTGCCAGCAGCTTAGCGGGCACAGATACGCAGTATTTT.

The chain combines TRBV11-3 with TRBJ2-7; 8 bases align to TRBD1. V was pared by 1 base and J by 5 bases, with 7 bases of the junction left unmatched. From germline, CDR1 is SGHNT and CDR2 YENEEA. This CDR3 is 15 amino acids long. The CDR3 loop is CASSLAPDRDHEQYF. In DNA, the CDR3 is TGTGCCAGCAGCTTAGCCCCGGACAGGGACCACGAGCAGTACTTC.

The V call is TRBV6-1, the J call TRBJ2-6; no clear D gene. This CDR3 has 14 residues. V was shortened by 1 base and J by 4 bases, with 5 bases between the two germline ends. Looked up from germline, CDR1 is MNHNS and CDR2 is SASEGT. This chain's CDR3 is CASSEGAGANVLTF. The CDR3 nucleotides read TGTGCCAGCAGTGAAGGGGCCGGGGCCAACGTCCTGACTTTC.

This clone has just one count. The rearrangement uses TRBV9 and TRBJ2-1, with D hard to call. The CDR3 has 17 residues. The ends were cut back, 0 bases at V and 0 bases at J, with 13 bases in the middle. From germline, CDR1 is SGDLS and CDR2 YYNGEE. As DNA, the CDR3 is TGTGCCAGCAGCGTAGGCGGAAGGAGCAGCTCCTACAATGAGCAGTTCTTC. It is translated as CASSVGGRSSSYNEQFF.

CDR3 sequence reads: CASSQAKPNNEQFF. DNA of the CDR3: TGCGCCAGCAGCCAAGCTAAGCCCAACAATGAGCAGTTCTTC. This chain connects TRBV4-1 to TRBJ2-1; D uncertain. Germline V gene lookup returns CDR1 MGHRA and CDR2 YSYEKL. This CDR3 is 14 amino acids long. V lost 1 base to trimming and J lost 5 bases, with 9 bases between them.

The chain employs TRBV27 and TRBJ1-1; D not certain. Trimming removed 0 bases at V and 1 base at J, with 9 bases between. The CDR3 runs to 15 residues. Germline CDR1 reads MNHEY; CDR2 reads SMNVEV (reference sequence). The CDR3 sequence is CASSLSSAQNTEAFF. DNA for the CDR3: TGTGCCAGCAGTTTATCCTCCGCACAGAACACTGAAGCTTTCTTT.

CDR3 residues: CASRPGSWEYNEQFF. The CDR3, as DNA: TGCGCCAGCAGGCCCGGGTCGTGGGAGTACAATGAGCAGTTCTTC. The chain combines TRBV5-1 with TRBJ2-1; a possible D gene is TRBD2 (5 bases). CDR1 is SGHRS, CDR2 YFSETQ, per germline. This CDR3 contains 15 residues. The V end lost 5 bases, the J end lost 4 bases, and 16 bases lay between the germline ends.

J is TRBJ2-5 and V is TRBV30; 10 positions agree with TRBD2. The trim removed 2 bases at V and 2 bases at J, leaving 5 bases unmatched. This CDR3 comprises 15 residues. From germline, CDR1 is GTSNPN and CDR2 SVGIG (reference sequence). CDR3: CAWSSSGSWQETQYF. The DNA of the CDR3 is TGTGCCTGGAGTTCTAGCGGGAGTTGGCAAGAGACCCAGTACTTC.

The CDR3 here is CAISDQGYEQYF. The CDR3 DNA is TGTGCCATCAGTGATCAGGGGTACGAGCAGTACTTC. The J gene is TRBJ2-7, the V gene TRBV10-3; a weak D match, TRBD1 (6 bases). V was shortened by 3 bases and J by 4 bases, with 7 bases between the two germline ends. This CDR3 is 12 amino acids long. Germline CDR1 is ENHRY and CDR2 is SYGVKD.

This chain connects TRBV4-1 to TRBJ1-1, with TRBD1 as a possible D gene (5 bases). CDR3 length: 13 amino acids. The V end lost 4 bases, the J end lost 2 bases, and 8 bases lay between the germline ends. Germline values: CDR1 MGHRA, CDR2 YSYEKL. Here the CDR3 DNA reads TGCGCCAGCAGCCTTACAGGTAACACTGAAGCTTTCTTT. It is translated as CASSLTGNTEAFF.

In this sample, this clone turned up a few times. The chain carries TRBV29-1 and TRBJ1-3; D may be TRBD1 (5 bases). Deletions cut 6 bases from V and 4 bases from J, with 13 bases between. The CDR3 loop spans 13 amino acids. Germline V gene data show CDR1 as SQVTM and CDR2 as ANQGSEA. The DNA for the CDR3 is TGCAGCGTCCGCCAGGGTCCGGGAAACACCATATATTTT. Protein: CSVRQGPGNTIYF.